Listed below are T cell receptor beta chains from one sample, sequenced in a study of metastatic and nonmetastatic thyroid tumors. TCRdb re-called the PCR reads via MiXCR. The table lists tens of thousands of clones, 20% to 30% of them singletons. Sequences were obtained from blood. The receptors were sampled from a female donor with papillary thyroid cancer or a benign thyroid nodule (not recorded which). Some clones in this sample may be carry-over from other donors' samples. CDR3s include the opening cysteine and the closing phenylalanine or tryptophan. D genes are given only for firm matches. Clone size is given for some rows only: seen once, a few or many times, or a class if the clone is expanded.

clone_size j_call d_call v_call cdr3_aa cdr3_nt
- TRBJ2-7 - TRBV20-1 CSARSMETINYEQYF TGCAGTGCTAGGAGTATGGAGACCATAAACTACGAGCAGTACTTC
- TRBJ2-2 TRBD1 TRBV7-2 CASSSRQGNTGELFF TGTGCCAGCAGCTCAAGACAGGGGAACACCGGGGAGCTGTTTTTT
many TRBJ2-3 - TRBV2 CASSPPFTDTQYF TGTGCCAGCAGTCCTCCTTTCACAGATACGCAGTATTTT
many TRBJ1-2 TRBD1 TRBV6-1 CASSFRGRSGYTF TGTGCCAGCAGTTTCAGGGGGCGTAGTGGCTACACCTTC
many TRBJ1-5 TRBD1 TRBV6-5 CASSYGQAYNQPQHF TGTGCCAGCAGTTACGGACAGGCCTATAATCAGCCCCAGCATTTT
- TRBJ1-4 - TRBV20-1 CSASRGFGEKLFF TGCAGTGCTAGCAGGGGTTTCGGTGAAAAACTGTTTTTT
few TRBJ1-1 - TRBV5-1 CASSLPRGTEAFF TGTGCCAGCAGCTTGCCCAGGGGCACTGAAGCTTTCTTT
many TRBJ1-3 - TRBV6-1 CASKTPRSVNTIYF TGTGCCAGCAAGACGCCCCGATCAGTTAACACCATATATTTT
once TRBJ2-3 - TRBV3-1 CASSQGGADTQYF TGTGCCAGCAGCCAAGGGGGCGCAGATACGCAGTATTTT
many TRBJ2-5 TRBD2 TRBV5-6 CASSLALLAESTQETQYF TGTGCCAGCAGCTTGGCCTTACTAGCGGAGAGTACTCAAGAGACCCAGTACTTC
many TRBJ1-4 - TRBV6-1 CASRPGLGPRGGEKLFF TGTGCCAGCAGGCCCGGTTTGGGGCCCAGAGGGGGTGAAAAACTGTTTTTT
- TRBJ2-1 TRBD2 TRBV28 CASSLEGVGTSDDEQFF TGTGCCAGCAGTTTAGAAGGTGTTGGGACTAGCGATGACGAGCAGTTCTTC
- TRBJ2-7 TRBD2 TRBV27 CASSAGLGSYEQYF TGTGCCAGCAGTGCGGGACTAGGTTCCTACGAGCAGTACTTC
- TRBJ2-2 - TRBV18 CASSPTGELFF TGTGCCAGCTCACCGACCGGGGAGCTGTTTTTT
many TRBJ1-4 - TRBV2 CASSKTGMGGEKLFF TGTGCCAGCAGTAAAACAGGGATGGGCGGTGAAAAACTGTTTTTT
many TRBJ1-5 - TRBV3-1 CASSQGGGLSNQPQHF TGTGCCAGCAGCCAAGGTGGGGGCCTTAGCAATCAGCCCCAGCATTTT
many TRBJ1-5 - TRBV12-3/TRBV12-4 CASSSADGGNQPQHF TGTGCCAGCAGTTCAGCGGACGGCGGCAATCAGCCCCAGCATTTT
many TRBJ2-4 - TRBV4-1 CASSPTVATKNIQYF TGCGCCAGCAGCCCGACAGTGGCGACCAAAAACATTCAGTACTTC
- TRBJ2-2 - TRBV11-2 CACSSLEGRNTGELFF TGTGCCTGCAGCTCTCTAGAGGGTAGGAACACCGGGGAGCTGTTTTTT
many TRBJ2-1 - TRBV12-3/TRBV12-4 CASSFRTGTEQFF TGTGCCAGCAGTTTTCGAACAGGGACCGAGCAGTTCTTC
once TRBJ2-6 - TRBV30 CAWSRTAGANVLTF TGTGCCTGGAGTCGGACAGCTGGGGCCAACGTCCTGACTTTC
- TRBJ1-6 TRBD1 TRBV7-3 CASSFTGTEYSIDF TGTGCCAGCAGCTTCACCGGGACAGAATATTCAATAGACTTT
few TRBJ2-7 - TRBV27 CASSFSLVESYEQYF TGTGCCAGCAGTTTCTCCCTAGTGGAGTCCTACGAGCAGTACTTC
medium-sized TRBJ2-5 - TRBV20-1 CSARPRASKETQYF TGCAGTGCTAGACCAAGGGCTAGTAAAGAGACCCAGTACTTC
many TRBJ2-7 TRBD1 TRBV12-3/TRBV12-4 CASSPGQGFYEQYF TGTGCCAGCAGTCCGGGACAGGGGTTTTACGAGCAGTACTTC
few TRBJ2-2 - TRBV7-3 CVSSLRGAADTGELFF TGTGTCAGCAGCTTACGGGGGGCCGCGGACACCGGGGAGCTGTTTTTT
many TRBJ2-7 - TRBV6-2/TRBV6-3 CASSRIENPDRKEQYF TGTGCCAGCAGTCGAATCGAAAATCCCGACAGGAAAGAGCAGTACTTC
many TRBJ2-5 TRBD2 TRBV12-3/TRBV12-4 CASRTLLAGGTETQYF TGTGCCAGCAGAACCTTACTAGCGGGAGGGACGGAGACCCAGTACTTC
few TRBJ1-1 - TRBV19 CASSTRPQGNTEAFF TGTGCCAGTAGTACTCGGCCCCAGGGGAACACTGAAGCTTTCTTT
many TRBJ1-1 - TRBV2 CASRRSSVLRNTEAFF TGTGCCAGCAGGAGAAGTAGCGTGTTGCGTAACACTGAAGCTTTCTTT
many TRBJ2-3 TRBD2 TRBV3-1 CASSLLAGITDTQYF TGTGCCAGCAGCCTGCTAGCGGGGATCACAGATACGCAGTATTTT
- TRBJ1-5 - TRBV20-1 CSASGTETSNQPQHF TGCAGTGCTTCCGGGACGGAGACTAGCAATCAGCCCCAGCATTTT
many TRBJ2-6 TRBD1 TRBV5-5 CASRRTGVAGANVLTF TGTGCCAGCAGGAGGACAGGGGTGGCTGGGGCCAACGTCCTGACTTTC
many TRBJ1-5 - TRBV6-5 CASSYGVSNQPQHF TGTGCCAGCAGTTACGGGGTAAGCAATCAGCCCCAGCATTTT
many TRBJ2-3 - TRBV15 CATSRDNWGTTDTQYF TGTGCCACCAGCAGAGATAATTGGGGAACCACAGATACGCAGTATTTT
many TRBJ2-5 TRBD2 TRBV2 CARHTSGVETQYF TGTGCTAGGCATACTAGCGGGGTTGAGACCCAGTACTTC
many TRBJ2-1 TRBD2 TRBV24-1 CATGSGGWTSGYNEQFF TGTGCCACCGGTTCAGGGGGCTGGACTAGCGGCTACAATGAGCAGTTCTTC
many TRBJ1-4 - TRBV5-8 CASSLEAELNEKLFF TGTGCCAGCAGCTTGGAAGCAGAGCTAAATGAAAAACTGTTTTTT
medium-sized TRBJ2-1 - TRBV7-2 CASSLALTENEQFF TGTGCCAGCAGCTTAGCGCTGACAGAAAATGAGCAGTTCTTC
- TRBJ2-7 - TRBV7-2 CASSLTDSSHEQYF TGTGCCAGCAGCTTGACGGACTCATCTCACGAGCAGTACTTC
- TRBJ1-1 TRBD1 TRBV6-2/TRBV6-3 CASSLTGENTEAFF TGTGCCAGCAGTTTGACAGGGGAGAACACTGAAGCTTTCTTT
- TRBJ2-2 TRBD2 TRBV7-2 CASSWTSGPTGELFF TGTGCCAGCAGCTGGACTAGCGGGCCCACCGGGGAGCTGTTTTTT
few TRBJ2-7 TRBD1 TRBV10-1 CASSAGTGSEQYF TGCGCCAGCAGTGCAGGGACAGGCTCCGAGCAGTACTTC
- TRBJ2-3 TRBD1 TRBV5-1 CASSSTGGGTDTQYF TGCGCCAGCAGCTCGACAGGGGGCGGCACAGATACGCAGTATTTT
once TRBJ2-7 TRBD1 TRBV3-1 CASSLRGDRGVEQYF TGTGCCAGCAGCCTTCGTGGGGACAGGGGGGTGGAGCAGTACTTC
- TRBJ2-7 - TRBV19 CASRGGAAGEQYF TGTGCCAGTAGGGGGGGCGCGGCGGGCGAGCAGTACTTC
medium-sized TRBJ2-7 TRBD1 TRBV11-2 CASSHPTGTGTAQRYF TGTGCCAGCAGCCATCCCACCGGGACAGGAACAGCCCAGCGGTACTTC
- TRBJ2-1 TRBD2 TRBV7-3 CASSLLAGDGNEQFF TGTGCCAGCAGCTTACTAGCGGGAGATGGAAATGAGCAGTTCTTC
- TRBJ1-5 - TRBV19 CASSALKTVRYREPQHF TGTGCCAGTAGTGCGCTAAAGACAGTTCGGTATCGGGAGCCCCAGCATTTT
medium-sized TRBJ2-3 TRBD2 TRBV9 CASSDQPGLAWDTQYF TGTGCCAGCAGCGACCAACCGGGACTAGCTTGGGATACGCAGTATTTT
- TRBJ2-6 - TRBV6-1 CASRSGDVTSGANVLTF TGTGCCAGCAGATCCGGGGACGTAACCTCTGGGGCCAACGTCCTGACTTTC
medium-sized TRBJ2-3 - TRBV7-2 CASSLAFQRTYTQYF TGTGCCAGCAGCTTAGCGTTCCAGCGTACATATACGCAGTATTTT
- TRBJ1-1 - TRBV20-1 CSARDQGPAGVNTEAFF TGCAGTGCTAGAGATCAGGGCCCGGCAGGAGTGAACACTGAAGCTTTCTTT